This is a list of T cell receptor beta chains from one sample in a study of shared clonotypes between healthy human individuals. Sequencing used immunoSEQ multiplex PCR; TCRdb keeps in-frame clones, though not all of them. The table lists 2,500,000 or so clones, approximately 94% of them singletons, with 0.13% to 0.15% in the top ten. Sequencing was performed on naive CD4+ T cells sorted from blood. These receptor sequences come from a man between 18 and 35 years old in good health. Each CDR3 is given with its conserved first and last residue. The D gene is left open where the match is weak. Clone size is shown for a subset of rows, as once, few, many or a class of expanded clone.

d_gene	v_gene	abundance	j_gene	CDR3aa	CDR3nt
TRBD1	TRBV30	-	TRBJ1-4	CATQGQHNEKLFF	TGTGCCACCCAGGGACAGCATAATGAAAAACTGTTTTTT
TRBD1	TRBV28	-	TRBJ1-6	CASSSSPGTGPTYNSPLHF	TGTGCCAGCAGTTCCTCACCCGGGACAGGCCCGACCTATAATTCACCCCTCCACTTT
-	TRBV6-6	-	TRBJ2-7	CASSYPLELDEQYF	TGTGCCAGCAGTTATCCCCTGGAGCTTGACGAGCAGTACTTC
TRBD1	TRBV7-8	-	TRBJ1-1	CASSGRTGSSAEAFF	TGTGCCAGCAGCGGACGGACAGGGTCGAGCGCTGAAGCTTTCTTT
TRBD1	TRBV6-5	-	TRBJ1-2	CASSRDSNNYGYTF	TGTGCCAGCAGTCGGGACAGTAATAACTATGGCTACACCTTC
-	TRBV30	-	TRBJ2-3	CAWSAGSTDTQYF	TGTGCCTGGAGTGCAGGGTCGACAGATACGCAGTATTTT
-	TRBV2	few	TRBJ1-1	CASSEWGEAFF	TGTGCCAGCAGTGAATGGGGTGAAGCTTTCTTT
-	TRBV6-6	-	TRBJ1-5	CASSYNREGNQPQHF	TGTGCCAGCAGTTACAACAGGGAGGGCAATCAGCCCCAGCATTTT
-	TRBV5-4	-	TRBJ1-5	CASSPETGQPQHF	TGTGCCAGCAGCCCGGAGACAGGTCAGCCCCAGCATTTT
-	TRBV30	-	TRBJ2-3	CAWSDRPTDTQYF	TGTGCCTGGAGTGACAGGCCCACAGATACGCAGTATTTT
-	TRBV2	-	TRBJ1-1	CASSSDTGTEAFF	TGTGCCAGCAGTTCCGACACGGGGACTGAAGCTTTCTTT
-	TRBV14	-	TRBJ2-7	CASSQLGNSYEQYF	TGTGCCAGCAGCCAACTGGGGAACTCCTACGAGCAGTACTTC
-	TRBV5-1	once	TRBJ2-2	CASSPRGTDTGELFF	TGCGCCAGCAGCCCGCGGGGCACGGACACCGGGGAGCTGTTTTTT
TRBD1	TRBV5-1	-	TRBJ2-7	CASSSMGQVFDEQYF	TGCGCCAGCAGCTCCATGGGACAGGTTTTCGACGAGCAGTACTTC
TRBD1	TRBV18	-	TRBJ1-5	CASSEQGGNQPQHF	TGTGCCAGCTCAGAACAGGGGGGCAATCAGCCCCAGCATTTT
-	TRBV7-3	-	TRBJ1-1	CASSSQTGNTEAFF	TGTGCCAGCAGCTCTCAGACGGGGAACACTGAAGCTTTCTTT
-	TRBV12-2	-	TRBJ2-2	CASRLSRGTGELFF	TGTGCAAGTCGCCTATCCAGAGGGACCGGGGAGCTGTTTTTT